This T cell receptor beta chain appears in the sequencing data of a study of T cell responses to AZD1222 COVID-19 vaccine. Findings and limits, study-wide: Clonal diversity may have been underestimated, and the donors were mostly white British, with more females than males. The number of AZD1222 recipients seropositive at baseline was only five or six.

To note about this clone: Its matching antigen is unknown.

Produced via immunoSEQ multiplex PCR; TCRdb's table is partial and in-frame only. The data contain 140,000 to 150,000 clones, about 93% of them seen just once; the ten biggest clones take up 7.5% to 9.5%. V shed 5 bases, J shed 8 bases, and the junction held 8 bases outside the gene matches. The CDR3 contains 14 residues. Germline CDR1 and CDR2: MDHEN and SYDVKM. The rearrangement joins TRBV28 to TRBJ1-2; TRBD1 matches at 10 bases. This TCR came from an adult in good health. The source material was peripheral blood, sampled on day 0 of AZD1222 vaccination. DNA for the CDR3: TGTGCCAGCAGTCCGGGGGGGACAGGGGTAGGCTACACCTTC. As protein: CASSPGGTGVGYTF.